This T cell receptor (beta chain) is drawn from a study of shared clonotypes between healthy human individuals. The repertoire was sequenced with immunoSEQ multiplex PCR; TCRdb's copy has only in-frame clones and lacks some. Here the sample spans 1.6 million or so clones, 98% being singletons. With regard to this clone: What it binds is not known.

Study-wide results and caveats: Larger estimated richness was generally seen in naive subsets than in memory subsets.

The sequenced material came from naive CD4+ T cells sorted from blood. Subset: CD45RA+ positively selected. This receptor was obtained from a man aged 25-40 years in good health.

DNA of the CDR3: TGTGCAAGTCGCCTAGCGGGAACCCTCACAGATACGCAGTATTTT. Its protein is CASRLAGTLTDTQYF. The chain carries TRBV12-2 and TRBJ2-3. TRBV12-2 corresponds to a pseudogene. The CDR3 runs to 15 residues.